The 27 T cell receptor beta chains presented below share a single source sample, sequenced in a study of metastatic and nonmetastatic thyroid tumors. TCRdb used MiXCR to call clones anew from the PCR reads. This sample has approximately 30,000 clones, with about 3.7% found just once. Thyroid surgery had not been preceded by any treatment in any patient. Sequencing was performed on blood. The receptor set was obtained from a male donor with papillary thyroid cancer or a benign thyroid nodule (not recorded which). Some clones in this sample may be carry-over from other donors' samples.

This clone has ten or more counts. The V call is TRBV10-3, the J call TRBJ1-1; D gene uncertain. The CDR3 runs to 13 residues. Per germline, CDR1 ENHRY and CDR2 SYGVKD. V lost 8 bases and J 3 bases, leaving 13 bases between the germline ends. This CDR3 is CAICSRGDTEAFF. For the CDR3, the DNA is TGTGCCATCTGTTCCCGGGGTGACACTGAAGCTTTCTTT.

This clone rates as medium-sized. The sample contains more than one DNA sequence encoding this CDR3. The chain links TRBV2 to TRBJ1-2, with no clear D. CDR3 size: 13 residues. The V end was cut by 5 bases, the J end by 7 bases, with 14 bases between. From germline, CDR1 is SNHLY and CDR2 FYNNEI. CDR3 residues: CASSPKPAGGYTF. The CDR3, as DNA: TGTGCCAGCAGTCCTAAACCGGCCGGTGGCTACACCTTC.

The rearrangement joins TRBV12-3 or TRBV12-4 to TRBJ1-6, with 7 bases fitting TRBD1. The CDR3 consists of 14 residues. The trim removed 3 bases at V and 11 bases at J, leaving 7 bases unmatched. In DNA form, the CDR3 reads TGTGCCAGCAGTTTTCGCAGGGGGACGGCACCCCTCCACTTT. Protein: CASSFRRGTAPLHF.

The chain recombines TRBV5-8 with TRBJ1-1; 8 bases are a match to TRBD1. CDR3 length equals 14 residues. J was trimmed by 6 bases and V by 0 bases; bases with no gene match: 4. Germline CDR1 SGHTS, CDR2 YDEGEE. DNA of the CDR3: TGTGCCAGCAGCTTGGTGGACAGGGCCGCTGAAGCTTTCTTT. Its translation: CASSLVDRAAEAFF.

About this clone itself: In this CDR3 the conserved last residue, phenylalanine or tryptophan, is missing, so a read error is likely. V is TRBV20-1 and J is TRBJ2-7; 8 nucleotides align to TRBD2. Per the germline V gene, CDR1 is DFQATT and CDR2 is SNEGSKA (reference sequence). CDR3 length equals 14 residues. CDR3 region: CSASLAGRSYAQYY. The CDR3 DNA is TGCAGTGCTAGCCTAGCGGGCCGCTCCTACGCGCAGTACTAC.

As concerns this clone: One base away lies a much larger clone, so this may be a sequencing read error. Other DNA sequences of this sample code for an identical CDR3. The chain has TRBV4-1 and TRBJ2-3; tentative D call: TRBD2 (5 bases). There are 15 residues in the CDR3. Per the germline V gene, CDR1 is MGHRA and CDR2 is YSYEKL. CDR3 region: CASSQDKRFTDTQYF. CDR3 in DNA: TGCGCCAGCAGCCAAGATAAGCGGTTCACAGATACGCAATATTTT.

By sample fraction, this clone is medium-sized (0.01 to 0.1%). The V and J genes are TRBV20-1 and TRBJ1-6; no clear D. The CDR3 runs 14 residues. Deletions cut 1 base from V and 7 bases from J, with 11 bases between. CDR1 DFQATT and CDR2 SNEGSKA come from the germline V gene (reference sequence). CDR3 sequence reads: CSARAPGTNSPLHF. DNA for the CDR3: TGCAGTGCTAGAGCACCGGGAACGAATTCACCCCTCCACTTT.

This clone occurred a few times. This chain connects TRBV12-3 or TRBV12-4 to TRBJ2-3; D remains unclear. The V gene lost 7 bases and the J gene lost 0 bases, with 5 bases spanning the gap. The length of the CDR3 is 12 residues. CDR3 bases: TGTGCCAGCAAAGGTAGCACAGATACGCAGTATTTT. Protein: CASKGSTDTQYF.

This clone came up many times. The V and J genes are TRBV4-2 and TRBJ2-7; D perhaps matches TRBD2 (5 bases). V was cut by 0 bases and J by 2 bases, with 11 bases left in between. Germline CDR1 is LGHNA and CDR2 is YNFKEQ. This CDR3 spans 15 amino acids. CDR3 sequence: CASSQDLDGTYEQYF. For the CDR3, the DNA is TGTGCCAGCAGCCAAGATCTGGACGGGACCTACGAGCAGTACTTC.

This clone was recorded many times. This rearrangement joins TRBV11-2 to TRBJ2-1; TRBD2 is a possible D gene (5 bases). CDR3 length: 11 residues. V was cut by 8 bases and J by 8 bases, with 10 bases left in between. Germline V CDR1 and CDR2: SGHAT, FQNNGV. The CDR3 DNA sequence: TGTGCCAGCCCCCAGGAGGATGAGCAGTTCTTC. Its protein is CASPQEDEQFF. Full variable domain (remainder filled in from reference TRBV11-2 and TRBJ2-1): EAGVAQSPRYKIIEKRQSVAFWCNPISGHATLYWYQQILGQGPKLLIQFQNNGVVDDSQLPKDRFSAERLKGVDSTLKIQPAKLEDSAVYLCASPQEDEQFFGPGTRLTVL.

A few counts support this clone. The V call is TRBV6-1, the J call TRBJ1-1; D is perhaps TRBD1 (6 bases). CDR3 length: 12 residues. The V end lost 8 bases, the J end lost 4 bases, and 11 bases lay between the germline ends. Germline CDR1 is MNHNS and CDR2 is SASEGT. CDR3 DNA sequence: TGTGCCAGCCGGGGAGGGGGCACTGAAGCTTTCTTT. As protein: CASRGGGTEAFF.

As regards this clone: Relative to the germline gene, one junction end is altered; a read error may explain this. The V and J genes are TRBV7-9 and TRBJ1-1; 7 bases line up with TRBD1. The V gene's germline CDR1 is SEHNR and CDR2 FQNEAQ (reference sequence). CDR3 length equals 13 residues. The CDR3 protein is CASIPRGRTEAFF. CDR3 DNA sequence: TGTGCAAGCATCCCGAGGGGGCGGACTGAAGCTTTCTTT.

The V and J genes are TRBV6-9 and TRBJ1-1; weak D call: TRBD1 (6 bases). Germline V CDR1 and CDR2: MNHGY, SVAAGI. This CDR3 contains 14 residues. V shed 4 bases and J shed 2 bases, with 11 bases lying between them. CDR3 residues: CASSSLDRNTEAFF. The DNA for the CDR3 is TGTGCCAGCAGTTCCTTGGACAGAAACACTGAAGCTTTCTTT.

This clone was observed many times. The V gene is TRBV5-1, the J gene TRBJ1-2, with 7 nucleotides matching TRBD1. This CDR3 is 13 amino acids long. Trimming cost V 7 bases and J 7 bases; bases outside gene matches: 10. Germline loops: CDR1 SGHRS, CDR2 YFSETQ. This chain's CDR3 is CASRVTGEGGYTF. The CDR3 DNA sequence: TGCGCCAGCCGTGTAACAGGGGAGGGTGGCTACACCTTC. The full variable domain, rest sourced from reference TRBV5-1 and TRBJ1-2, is KAGVTQTPRYLIKTRGQQVTLSCSPISGHRSVSWYQQTPGQGLQFLFEYFSETQRNKGNFPGRFSGRQFSNSRSEMNVSTLELGDSALYLCASRVTGEGGYTFGSGTRLTVV.

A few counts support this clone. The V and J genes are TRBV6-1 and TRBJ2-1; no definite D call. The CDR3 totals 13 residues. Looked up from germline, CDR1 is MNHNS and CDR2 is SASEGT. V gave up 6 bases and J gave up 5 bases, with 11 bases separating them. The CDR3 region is CASRPLWDNEQFF. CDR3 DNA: TGTGCCAGCAGACCCCTTTGGGACAATGAGCAGTTCTTC.

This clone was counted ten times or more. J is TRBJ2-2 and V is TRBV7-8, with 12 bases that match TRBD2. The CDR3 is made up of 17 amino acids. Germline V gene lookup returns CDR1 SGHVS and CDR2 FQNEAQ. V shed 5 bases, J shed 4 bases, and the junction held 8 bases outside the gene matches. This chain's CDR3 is CASSGGLAGKVTGELFF. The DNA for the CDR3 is TGTGCCAGCAGCGGAGGACTAGCGGGAAAGGTCACCGGGGAGCTGTTTTTT. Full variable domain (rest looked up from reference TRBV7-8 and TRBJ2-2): GAGVSQSPRYKVAKRGQDVALRCDPISGHVSLFWYQQALGQGPEFLTYFQNEAQLDKSGLPSDRFFAERPEGSVSTLKIQRTQQEDSAVYLCASSGGLAGKVTGELFFGEGSRLTVL.

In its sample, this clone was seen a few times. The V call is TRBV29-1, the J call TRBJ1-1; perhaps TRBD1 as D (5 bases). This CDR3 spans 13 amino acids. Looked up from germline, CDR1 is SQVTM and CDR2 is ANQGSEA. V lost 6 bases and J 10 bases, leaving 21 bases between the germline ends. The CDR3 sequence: CSVITTGPGRAFF. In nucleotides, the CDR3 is TGCAGCGTAATTACCACAGGACCTGGCAGAGCTTTCTTT. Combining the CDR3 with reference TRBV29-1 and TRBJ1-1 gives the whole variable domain SAVISQKPSRDICQRGTSLTIQCQVDSQVTMMFWYRQQPGQSLTLIATANQGSEATYESGFVIDKFPISRPNLTFSTLTVSNMSPEDSSIYLCSVITTGPGRAFFGQGTRLTVV.

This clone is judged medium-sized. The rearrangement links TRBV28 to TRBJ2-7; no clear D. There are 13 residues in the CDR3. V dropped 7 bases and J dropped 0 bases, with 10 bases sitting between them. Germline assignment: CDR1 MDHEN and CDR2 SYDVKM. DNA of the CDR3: TGTGCCAGCACCGTTCCGAGCTCCTACGAGCAGTACTTC. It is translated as CASTVPSSYEQYF.

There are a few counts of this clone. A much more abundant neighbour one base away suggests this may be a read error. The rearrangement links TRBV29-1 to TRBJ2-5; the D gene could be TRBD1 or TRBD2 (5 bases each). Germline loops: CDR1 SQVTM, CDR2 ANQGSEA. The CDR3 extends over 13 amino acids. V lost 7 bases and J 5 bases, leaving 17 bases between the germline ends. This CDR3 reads CSALCDEGETQYF. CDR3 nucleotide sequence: TGCAGCGCATTGTGTGACGAGGGGGAGACCCAGTACTTC.

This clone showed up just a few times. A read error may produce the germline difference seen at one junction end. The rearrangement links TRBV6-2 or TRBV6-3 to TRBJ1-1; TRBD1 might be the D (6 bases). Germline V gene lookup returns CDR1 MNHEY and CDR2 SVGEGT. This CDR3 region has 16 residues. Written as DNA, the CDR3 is TGTGCCAGCAATTACGTTACGGGACACTCGAAGACTGAAGCTTTCTTT. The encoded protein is CASNYVTGHSKTEAFF.

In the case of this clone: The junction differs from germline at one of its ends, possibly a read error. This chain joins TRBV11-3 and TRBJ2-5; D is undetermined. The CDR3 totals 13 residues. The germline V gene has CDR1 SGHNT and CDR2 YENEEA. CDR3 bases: TGTGCCAGTAGCTTCTTCGCACAAGAGACCCAGTACTTC. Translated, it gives CASSFFAQETQYF.

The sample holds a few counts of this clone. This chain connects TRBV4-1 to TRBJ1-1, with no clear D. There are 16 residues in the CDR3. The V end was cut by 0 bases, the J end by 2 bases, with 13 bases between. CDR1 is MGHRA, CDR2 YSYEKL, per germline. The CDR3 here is CASSQDVYRVNTEAFF. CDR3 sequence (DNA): TGCGCCAGCAGCCAAGATGTATACAGAGTTAACACTGAAGCTTTCTTT.

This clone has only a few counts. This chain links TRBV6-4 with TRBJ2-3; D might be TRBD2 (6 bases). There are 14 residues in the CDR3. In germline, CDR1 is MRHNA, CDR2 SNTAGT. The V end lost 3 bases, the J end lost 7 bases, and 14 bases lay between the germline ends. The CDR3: CASSEGTSPNTQYF. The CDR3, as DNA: TGTGCCAGCAGTGAGGGGACTTCGCCGAATACGCAGTATTTT.

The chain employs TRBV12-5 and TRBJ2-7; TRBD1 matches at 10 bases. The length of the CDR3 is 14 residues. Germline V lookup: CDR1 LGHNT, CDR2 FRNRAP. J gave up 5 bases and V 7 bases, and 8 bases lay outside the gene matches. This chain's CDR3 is CASAGTGVVHEQYF. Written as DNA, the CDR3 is TGTGCTAGTGCCGGGACAGGGGTCGTACACGAGCAGTACTTC.

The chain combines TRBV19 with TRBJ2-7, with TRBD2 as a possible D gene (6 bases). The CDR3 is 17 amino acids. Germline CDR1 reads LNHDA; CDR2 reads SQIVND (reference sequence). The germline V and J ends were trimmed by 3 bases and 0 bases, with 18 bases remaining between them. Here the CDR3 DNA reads TGTGCCAGTAGTATCGCTTACGCTAGCGAACACTCCTACGAGCAGTACTTC. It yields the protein CASSIAYASEHSYEQYF.

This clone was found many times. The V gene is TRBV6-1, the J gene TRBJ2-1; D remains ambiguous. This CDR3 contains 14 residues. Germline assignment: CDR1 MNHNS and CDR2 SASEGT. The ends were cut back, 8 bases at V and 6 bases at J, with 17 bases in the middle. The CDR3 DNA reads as TGTGCCAGCGCCCTCTCTAATTGGGGCAATGAGCAGTTCTTC. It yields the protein CASALSNWGNEQFF.

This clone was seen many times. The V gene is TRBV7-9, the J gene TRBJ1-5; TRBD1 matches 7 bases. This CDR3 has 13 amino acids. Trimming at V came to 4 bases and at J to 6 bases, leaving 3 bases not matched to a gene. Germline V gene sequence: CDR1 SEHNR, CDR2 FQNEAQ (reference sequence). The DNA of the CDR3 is TGTGCCAGCAGCTCCCAGGGGGGTCAGCCCCAGCATTTT. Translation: CASSSQGGQPQHF.